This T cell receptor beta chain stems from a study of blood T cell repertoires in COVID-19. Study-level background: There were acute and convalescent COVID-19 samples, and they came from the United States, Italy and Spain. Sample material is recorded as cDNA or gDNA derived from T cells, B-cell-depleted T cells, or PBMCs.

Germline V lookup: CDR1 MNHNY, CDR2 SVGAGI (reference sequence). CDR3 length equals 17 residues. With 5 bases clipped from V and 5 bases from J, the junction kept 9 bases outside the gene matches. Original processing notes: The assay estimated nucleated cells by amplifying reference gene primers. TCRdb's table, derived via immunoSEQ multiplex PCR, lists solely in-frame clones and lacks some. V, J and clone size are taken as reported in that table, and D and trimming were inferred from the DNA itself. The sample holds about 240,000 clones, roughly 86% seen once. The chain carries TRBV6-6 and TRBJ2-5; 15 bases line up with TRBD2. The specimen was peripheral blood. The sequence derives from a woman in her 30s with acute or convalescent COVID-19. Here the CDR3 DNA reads TGTGCCAGCAGTCGCGGACTAGCGGGAGGGCCTGGGGAGACCCAGTACTTC. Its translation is CASSRGLAGGPGETQYF.